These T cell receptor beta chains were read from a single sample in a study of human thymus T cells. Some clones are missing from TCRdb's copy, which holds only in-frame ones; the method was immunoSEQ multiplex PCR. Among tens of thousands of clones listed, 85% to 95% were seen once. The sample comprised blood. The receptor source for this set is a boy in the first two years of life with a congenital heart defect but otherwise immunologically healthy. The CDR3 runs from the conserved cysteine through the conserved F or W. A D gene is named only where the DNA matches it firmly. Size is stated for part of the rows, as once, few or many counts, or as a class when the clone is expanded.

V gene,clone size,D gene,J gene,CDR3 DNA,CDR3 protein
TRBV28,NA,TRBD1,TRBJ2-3,TGTGCCAGCAGTTTGGGACAGGGGGCGAACACAGATACGCAGTATTTT,CASSLGQGANTDTQYF
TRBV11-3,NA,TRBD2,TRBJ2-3,TGTGCCAGCAGCACCCCTAGCGGGGGGGCTGGAGATACGCAGTATTTT,CASSTPSGGAGDTQYF
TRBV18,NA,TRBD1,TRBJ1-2,TGTGCCAGCTCACCCGGGACAGGGGGCCTTGGTGGCTACACCTTC,CASSPGTGGLGGYTF
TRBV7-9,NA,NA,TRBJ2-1,TGTGCCAGCAGCTTAGGGGGTGAGCAGTTCTTC,CASSLGGEQFF
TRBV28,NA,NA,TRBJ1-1,TGTGCCAGCTCCGAGGGCAATTCGGACACTGAAGCTTTCTTT,CASSEGNSDTEAFF
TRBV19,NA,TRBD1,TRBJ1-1,TGTGCCAGTAGTATCCACCACAGGGGAAACACTGAAGCTTTCTTT,CASSIHHRGNTEAFF
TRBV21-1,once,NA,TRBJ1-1,TGTGCCAGCGACGAGGGGGAGGCTTTAGACAACACTGAAGCTTTCTTT,CASDEGEALDNTEAFF
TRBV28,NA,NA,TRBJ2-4,TGTGCCAGCAGTTCCCCAATGTCCCTAGCCAAAAACATTCAGTACTTC,CASSSPMSLAKNIQYF
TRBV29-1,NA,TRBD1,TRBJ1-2,TGCAGCGTTGGGCTTCTAGGACAGGGAGGCGGCTACACCTTC,CSVGLLGQGGGYTF
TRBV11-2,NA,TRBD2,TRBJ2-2,TGTGCCAGCAGCCTCCACCTAGCGGGAGTGGGAACCGGGGAGCTGTTTTTT,CASSLHLAGVGTGELFF
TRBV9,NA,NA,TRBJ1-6,TGTGCCAGCAGCGTAGCGAGCTCACCCCTCCACTTT,CASSVASSPLHF
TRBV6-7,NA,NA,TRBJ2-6,TGTGCCAGCAGTTACTCGCTGTTGGAGGGGGGTTACTCTGGGGCCAACGTCCTGACTTTC,CASSYSLLEGGYSGANVLTF
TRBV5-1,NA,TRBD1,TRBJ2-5,TGCGCCAGCAGCTCAGGGACAGGGGGTCGGCAAGAGACCCAGTACTTC,CASSSGTGGRQETQYF
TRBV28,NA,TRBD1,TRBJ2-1,TGTGCCAGCAGTCCGACAGGGGTTAATGAGCAGTTCTTC,CASSPTGVNEQFF
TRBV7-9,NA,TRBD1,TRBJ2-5,TGTGCCAGCAGCTTCCGTATGGGACAGGGAAGCGAGACCCAGTACTTC,CASSFRMGQGSETQYF
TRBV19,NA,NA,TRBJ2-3,TGTGCCAGTAGTATAGATAACAGTGGGCGAGGAGGCACAGATACGCAGTATTTT,CASSIDNSGRGGTDTQYF
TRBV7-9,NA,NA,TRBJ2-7,TGTGCCAGCAGCTCACGCCCTGGGGGGAACTACGAGCAGTACTTC,CASSSRPGGNYEQYF
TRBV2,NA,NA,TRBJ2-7,TGTGCCAGCAGTGAACACAGCAATTCCTACGAGCAGTACTTC,CASSEHSNSYEQYF
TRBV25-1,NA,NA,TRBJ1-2,TGTGCCAGCAGTGGGACAAACTATGGCTACACCTTC,CASSGTNYGYTF
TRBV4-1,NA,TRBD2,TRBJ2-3,TGCGCCAGCAGCCAAGGACTCTCGCGGGCTAGCGGGAGGACCAGCACAGATACGCAGTATTTT,CASSQGLSRASGRTSTDTQYF
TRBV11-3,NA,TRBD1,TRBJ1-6,TGTGCCAGCAGCTCCGGGGGCAGGGGGAATTCACCCCTCCACTTT,CASSSGGRGNSPLHF
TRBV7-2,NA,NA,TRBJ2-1,TGTGCCAGCAGCTTAGGGGGCGGGGGCGCATACAATGAGCAGTTCTTC,CASSLGGGGAYNEQFF
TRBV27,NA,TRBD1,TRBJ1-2,TGTGCCAGCAGTAACCTACCAGGGGGCGCGGACTATGGCTACACCTTC,CASSNLPGGADYGYTF
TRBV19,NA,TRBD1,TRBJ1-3,TGTGCCACTAGACAGGGGGCGACTGGAAACACCATATATTTT,CATRQGATGNTIYF
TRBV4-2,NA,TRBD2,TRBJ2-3,TGTGCCAGCAGCCTGACTAGCGGGGGGGCGGAGGCGCAGTATTTT,CASSLTSGGAEAQYF
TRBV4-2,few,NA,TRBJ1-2,TGTGCCAGCAGCCAAGACAGCTATGGCTACACCTTC,CASSQDSYGYTF
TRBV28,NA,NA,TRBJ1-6,TGTGCCAGCAGTTTAGGGGGGCCGTCACCCCTCCACTTT,CASSLGGPSPLHF
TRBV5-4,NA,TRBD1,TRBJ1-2,TGTGCCAGCAGCTTCAAAGGGGGCAAGGATGGCTACACCTTC,CASSFKGGKDGYTF
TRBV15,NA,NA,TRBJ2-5,TGTGCCACCAGCAGAGATCGGGACACGCAAGAGACCCAGTACTTC,CATSRDRDTQETQYF
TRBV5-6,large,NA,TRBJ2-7,TGTGCCAGCAGCTCTGCGCGGGACTTCGAGCAGTACTTC,CASSSARDFEQYF
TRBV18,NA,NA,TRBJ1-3,TGTGCCAGCTCACCATGGGACAACTCTGGAAACACCATATATTTT,CASSPWDNSGNTIYF
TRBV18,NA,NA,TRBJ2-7,TGTGCCAGCTCACCGGAAGCAGTCCCATCTACCTACGAGCAGTACTTC,CASSPEAVPSTYEQYF
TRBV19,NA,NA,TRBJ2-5,TGTGCCAGTAGTAGCGGGAAGGAGACCCAGTACTTC,CASSSGKETQYF
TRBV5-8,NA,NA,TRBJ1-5,TGTGCCAGCAGCTTGGGCAGAGGTAGCAATCAGCCCCAGCATTTT,CASSLGRGSNQPQHF
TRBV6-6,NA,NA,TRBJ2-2,TGTGCCAGCAGTTACCGGGACAACACCGGGGAGCTGTTTTTT,CASSYRDNTGELFF
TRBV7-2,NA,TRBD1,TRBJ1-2,TGTGCCAGCAGCGGGGGACAGGGGTTTAACTATGGCTACACCTTC,CASSGGQGFNYGYTF
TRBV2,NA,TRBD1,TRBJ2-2,TGTGCCAGCAGGACAGGGCATATCGGGGAGCTGTTTTTT,CASRTGHIGELFF
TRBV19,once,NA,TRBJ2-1,TGTGCCACCCTCGGGAATGAGCAGTTCTTC,CATLGNEQFF
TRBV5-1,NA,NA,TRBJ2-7,TGCGCCAGCAGCTCGTGGGGCTACGAGCAGTACTTC,CASSSWGYEQYF
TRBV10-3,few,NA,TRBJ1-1,TGTGCCGCCAGGGAAACCACTGAAGCTTTCTTT,CAARETTEAFF
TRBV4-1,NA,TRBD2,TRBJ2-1,TGCGCCAGCAGCGTAGCCGGGACTAGCGGGGGCAATGAGCAGTTCTTC,CASSVAGTSGGNEQFF
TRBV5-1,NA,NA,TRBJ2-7,TGCGCCAGCAGCTTGGTGGGGCTACTATACGAGCAGTACTTC,CASSLVGLLYEQYF
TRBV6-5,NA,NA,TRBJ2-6,TGTGCCAGCAGTTACTATGGGAGGTCTGGGGCCAACGTCCTGACTTTC,CASSYYGRSGANVLTF
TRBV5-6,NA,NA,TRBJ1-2,TGTGCCAGCAGTCTGGACAGAAACTATGGCTACACCTTC,CASSLDRNYGYTF
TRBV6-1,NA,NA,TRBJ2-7,TGTGCCAGCAGTGACAGGGGAGGCGAGCAGTACTTC,CASSDRGGEQYF